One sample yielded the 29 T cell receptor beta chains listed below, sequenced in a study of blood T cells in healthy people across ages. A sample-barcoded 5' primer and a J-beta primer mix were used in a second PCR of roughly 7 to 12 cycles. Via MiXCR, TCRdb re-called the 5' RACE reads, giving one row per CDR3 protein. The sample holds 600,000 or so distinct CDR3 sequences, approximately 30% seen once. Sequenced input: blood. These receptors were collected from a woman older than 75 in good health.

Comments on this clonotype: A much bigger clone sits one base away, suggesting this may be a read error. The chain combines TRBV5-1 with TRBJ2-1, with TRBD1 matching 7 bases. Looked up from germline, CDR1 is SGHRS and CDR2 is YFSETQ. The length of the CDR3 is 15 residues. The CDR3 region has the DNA TGCACCAGCAGCTTAGTAGGGGGCGTAGGCAATGAGCAGTTCTTC. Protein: CTSSLVGGVGNEQFF.

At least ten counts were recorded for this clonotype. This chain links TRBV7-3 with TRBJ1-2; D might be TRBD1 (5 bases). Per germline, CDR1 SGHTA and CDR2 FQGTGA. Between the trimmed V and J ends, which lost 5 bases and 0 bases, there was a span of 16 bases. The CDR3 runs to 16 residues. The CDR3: CASSQSPGTANYGYTF. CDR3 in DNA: TGTGCCAGCAGCCAATCCCCCGGGACGGCTAACTATGGCTACACCTTC.

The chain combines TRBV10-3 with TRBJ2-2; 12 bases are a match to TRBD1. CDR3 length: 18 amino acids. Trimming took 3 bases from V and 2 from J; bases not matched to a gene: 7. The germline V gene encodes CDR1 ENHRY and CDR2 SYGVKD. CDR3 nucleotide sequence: TGTGCCATCAGTGACGTCGGGACAGGGGGCTTTAACACCGGGGAGCTGTTTTTT. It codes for CAISDVGTGGFNTGELFF.

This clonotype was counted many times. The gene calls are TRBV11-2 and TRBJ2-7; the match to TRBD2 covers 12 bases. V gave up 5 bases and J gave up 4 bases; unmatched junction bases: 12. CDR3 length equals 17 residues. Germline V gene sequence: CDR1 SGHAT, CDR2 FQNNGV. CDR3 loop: CASSPPGLAGGRYEQYF. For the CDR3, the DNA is TGTGCCAGCAGCCCCCCGGGCCTAGCGGGGGGGAGATACGAGCAGTACTTC.

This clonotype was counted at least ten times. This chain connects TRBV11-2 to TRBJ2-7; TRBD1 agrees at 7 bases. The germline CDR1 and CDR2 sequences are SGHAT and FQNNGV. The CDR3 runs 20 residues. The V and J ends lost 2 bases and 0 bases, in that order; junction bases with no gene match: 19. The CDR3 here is CASSLPPTPLTGLSSYEQYF. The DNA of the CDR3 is TGTGCCAGCAGCTTACCACCGACTCCCCTGACAGGGCTTAGCTCCTACGAGCAGTACTTC. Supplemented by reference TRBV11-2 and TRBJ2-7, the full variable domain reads EAGVAQSPRYKIIEKRQSVAFWCNPISGHATLYWYQQILGQGPKLLIQFQNNGVVDDSQLPKDRFSAERLKGVDSTLKIQPAKLEDSAVYLCASSLPPTPLTGLSSYEQYFGPGTRLTVT.

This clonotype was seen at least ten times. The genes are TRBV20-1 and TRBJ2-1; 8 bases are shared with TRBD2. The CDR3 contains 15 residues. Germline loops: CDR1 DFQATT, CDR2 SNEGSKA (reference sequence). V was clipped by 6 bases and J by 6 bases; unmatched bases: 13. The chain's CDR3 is CSASPSSGGSNEQFF. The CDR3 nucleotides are TGCAGTGCCAGCCCATCGAGCGGGGGAAGCAATGAGCAGTTCTTC.

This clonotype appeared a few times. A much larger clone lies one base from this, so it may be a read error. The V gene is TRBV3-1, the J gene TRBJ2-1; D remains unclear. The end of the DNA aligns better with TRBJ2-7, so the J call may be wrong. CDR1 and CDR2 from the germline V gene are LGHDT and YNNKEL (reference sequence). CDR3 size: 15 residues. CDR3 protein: CASSQDNSAYNEQYF. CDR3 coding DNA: TGTGCCAGCAGCCAAGATAACAGCGCCTACAATGAGCAGTACTTC.

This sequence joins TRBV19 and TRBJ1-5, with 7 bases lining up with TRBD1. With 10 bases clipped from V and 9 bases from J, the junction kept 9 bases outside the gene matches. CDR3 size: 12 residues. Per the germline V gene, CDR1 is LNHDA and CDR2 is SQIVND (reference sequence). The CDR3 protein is CANRDSLSPQHF. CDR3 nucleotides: TGTGCCAACAGGGACAGCCTATCGCCCCAGCATTTT.

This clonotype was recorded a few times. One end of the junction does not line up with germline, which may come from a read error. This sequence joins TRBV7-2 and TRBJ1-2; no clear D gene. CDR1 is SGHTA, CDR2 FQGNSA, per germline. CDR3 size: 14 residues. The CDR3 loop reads CASNLPGANYGYTF. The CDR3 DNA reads TGTGCCAGCAACTTACCGGGCGCGAACTATGGCTACACCTTC.

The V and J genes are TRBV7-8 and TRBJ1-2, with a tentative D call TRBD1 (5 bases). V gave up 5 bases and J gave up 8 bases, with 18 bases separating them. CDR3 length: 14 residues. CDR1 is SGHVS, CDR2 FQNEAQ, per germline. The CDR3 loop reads CASSAGTVLGGYTF. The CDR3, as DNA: TGTGCCAGCAGCGCTGGGACTGTTCTTGGGGGCTACACCTTC. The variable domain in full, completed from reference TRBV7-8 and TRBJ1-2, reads GAGVSQSPRYKVAKRGQDVALRCDPISGHVSLFWYQQALGQGPEFLTYFQNEAQLDKSGLPSDRFFAERPEGSVSTLKIQRTQQEDSAVYLCASSAGTVLGGYTFGSGTRLTVV.

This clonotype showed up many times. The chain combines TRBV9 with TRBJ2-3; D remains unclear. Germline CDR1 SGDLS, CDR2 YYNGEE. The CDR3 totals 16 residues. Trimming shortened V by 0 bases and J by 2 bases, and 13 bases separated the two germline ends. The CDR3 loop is CASSVGSALTTDTQYF. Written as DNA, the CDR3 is TGTGCCAGCAGCGTAGGGTCAGCGTTAACCACAGATACGCAGTATTTT.

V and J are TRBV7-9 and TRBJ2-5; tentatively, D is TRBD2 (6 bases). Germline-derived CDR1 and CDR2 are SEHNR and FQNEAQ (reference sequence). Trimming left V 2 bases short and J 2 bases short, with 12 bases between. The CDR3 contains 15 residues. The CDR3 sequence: CASSLSTGRQETQYF. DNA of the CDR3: TGTGCCAGCAGCTTAAGCACGGGGAGGCAAGAGACCCAGTACTTC.

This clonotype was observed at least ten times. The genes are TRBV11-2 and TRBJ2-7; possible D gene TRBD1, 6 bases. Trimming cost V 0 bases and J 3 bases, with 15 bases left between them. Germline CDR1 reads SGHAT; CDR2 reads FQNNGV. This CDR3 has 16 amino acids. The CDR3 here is CASSLDDRLGGYEQYF. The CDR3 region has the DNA TGTGCCAGCAGCTTAGATGACAGGTTGGGTGGCTACGAGCAGTACTTC.

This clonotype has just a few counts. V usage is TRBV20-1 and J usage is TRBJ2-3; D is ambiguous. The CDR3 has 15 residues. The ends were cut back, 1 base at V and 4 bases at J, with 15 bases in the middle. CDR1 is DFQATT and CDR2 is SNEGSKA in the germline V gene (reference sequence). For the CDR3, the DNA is TGCAGTGCTAGAGCACGACTCCTTCCCCCAGATACGCAGTATTTT. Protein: CSARARLLPPDTQYF.

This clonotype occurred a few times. The CDR3 DNA follows: TGCAGTGGAGAGGCAGGGGGCGATCAGCCCCAGCATTTT. Protein: CSGEAGGDQPQHF. The J gene is TRBJ1-5, the V gene TRBV20-1; 8 positions match TRBD1. The germline V gene has CDR1 DFQATT and CDR2 SNEGSKA (reference sequence). The V and J ends lost 7 bases and 5 bases, in that order; junction bases with no gene match: 7. The CDR3 extends over 13 amino acids.

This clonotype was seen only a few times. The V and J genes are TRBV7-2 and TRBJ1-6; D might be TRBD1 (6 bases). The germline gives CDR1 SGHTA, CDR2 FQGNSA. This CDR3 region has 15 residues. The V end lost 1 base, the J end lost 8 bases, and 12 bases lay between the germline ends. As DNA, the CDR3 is TGTGCCAGCAGCTTAGGCAGGGGATCCCATTCACCCCTCCACTTT. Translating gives CASSLGRGSHSPLHF. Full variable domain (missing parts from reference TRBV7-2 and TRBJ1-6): GAGVSQSPSNKVTEKGKDVELRCDPISGHTALYWYRQSLGQGLEFLIYFQGNSAPDKSGLPSDRFSAERTGGSVSTLTIQRTQQEDSAVYLCASSLGRGSHSPLHFGNGTRLTVT.

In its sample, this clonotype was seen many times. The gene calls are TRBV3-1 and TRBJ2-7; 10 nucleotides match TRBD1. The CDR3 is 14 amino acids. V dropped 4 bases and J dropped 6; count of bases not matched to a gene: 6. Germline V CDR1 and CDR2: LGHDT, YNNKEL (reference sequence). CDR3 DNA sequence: TGTGCCAGCAGCCCGAGGACAGGGGGGATCGAGCAGTACTTC. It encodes CASSPRTGGIEQYF.

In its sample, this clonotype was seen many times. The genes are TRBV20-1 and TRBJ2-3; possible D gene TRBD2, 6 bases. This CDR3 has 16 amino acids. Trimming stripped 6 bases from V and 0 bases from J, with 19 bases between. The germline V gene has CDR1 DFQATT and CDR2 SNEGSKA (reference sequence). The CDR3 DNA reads TGCAGTGCGTACGGGGAGGTGGGGGAAAGCACAGATACGCAGTATTTT. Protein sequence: CSAYGEVGESTDTQYF.

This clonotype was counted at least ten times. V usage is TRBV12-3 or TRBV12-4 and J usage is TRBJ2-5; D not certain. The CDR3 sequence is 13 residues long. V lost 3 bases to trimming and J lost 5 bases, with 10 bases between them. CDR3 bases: TGTGCCAGCAGTTTTTGGGGTTCGGAGACCCAGTACTTC. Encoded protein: CASSFWGSETQYF.

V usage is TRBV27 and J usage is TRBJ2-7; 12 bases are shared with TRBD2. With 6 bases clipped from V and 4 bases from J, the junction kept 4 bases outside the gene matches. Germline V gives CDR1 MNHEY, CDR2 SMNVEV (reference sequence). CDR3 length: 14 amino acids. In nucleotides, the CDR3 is TGTGCCAGCAGACGGACTAGCGGGAAATACGAGCAGTACTTC. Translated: CASRRTSGKYEQYF.

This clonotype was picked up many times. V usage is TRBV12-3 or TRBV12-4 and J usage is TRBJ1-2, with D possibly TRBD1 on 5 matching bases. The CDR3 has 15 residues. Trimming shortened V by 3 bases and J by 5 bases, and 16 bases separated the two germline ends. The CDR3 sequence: CASSFLRGRGYGYTF. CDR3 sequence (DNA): TGTGCCAGCAGTTTTCTGCGGGGCAGAGGATATGGCTACACCTTC.

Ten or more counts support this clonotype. The CDR3 region is CASSYGGVDYGYTF. The DNA for the CDR3 is TGTGCCAGCAGTTACGGGGGCGTCGACTATGGCTACACCTTC. V gene TRBV6-5 combines with J gene TRBJ1-2, with a weak D call TRBD1 (6 bases). This CDR3 is built from 14 residues. CDR1 is MNHEY and CDR2 is SVGAGI in the germline V gene. V was shortened by 2 bases and J by 3 bases, with 10 bases between the two germline ends.

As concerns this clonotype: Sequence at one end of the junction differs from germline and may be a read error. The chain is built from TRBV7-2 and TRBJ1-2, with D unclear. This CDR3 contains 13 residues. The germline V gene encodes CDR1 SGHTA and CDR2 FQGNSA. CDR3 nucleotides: TGTGTCAGCGGCTTAGCGAGGGAACTGGGCTACACCTTC. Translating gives CVSGLARELGYTF.

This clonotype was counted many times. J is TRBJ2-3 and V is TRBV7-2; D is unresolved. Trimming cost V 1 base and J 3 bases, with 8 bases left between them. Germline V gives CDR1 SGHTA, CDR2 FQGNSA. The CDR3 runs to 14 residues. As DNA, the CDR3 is TGTGCCAGCAGCTTAGGGACCAGAACAGATACGCAGTATTTT. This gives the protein CASSLGTRTDTQYF.

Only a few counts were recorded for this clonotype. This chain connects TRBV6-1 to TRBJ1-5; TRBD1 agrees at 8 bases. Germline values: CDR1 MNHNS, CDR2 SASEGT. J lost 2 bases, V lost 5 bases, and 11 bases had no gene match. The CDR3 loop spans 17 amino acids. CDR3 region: CASSPDRASRGNQPQHF. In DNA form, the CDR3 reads TGTGCCAGCAGTCCGGACAGGGCGTCTAGGGGCAATCAGCCCCAGCATTTT.

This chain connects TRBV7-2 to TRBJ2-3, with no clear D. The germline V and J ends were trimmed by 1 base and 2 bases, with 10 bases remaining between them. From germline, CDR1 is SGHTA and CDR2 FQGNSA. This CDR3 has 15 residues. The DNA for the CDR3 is TGTGCCAGCAGCTTAGACGGAGAGATCACAGATACGCAGTATTTT. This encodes CASSLDGEITDTQYF.

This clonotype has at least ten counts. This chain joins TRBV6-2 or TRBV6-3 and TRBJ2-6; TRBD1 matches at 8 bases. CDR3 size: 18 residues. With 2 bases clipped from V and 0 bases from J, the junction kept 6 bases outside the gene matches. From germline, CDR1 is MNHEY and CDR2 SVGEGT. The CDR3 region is CASSYGNRGFSGANVLTF. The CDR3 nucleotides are TGTGCCAGCAGTTACGGGAACAGGGGGTTCTCTGGGGCCAACGTCCTGACTTTC.

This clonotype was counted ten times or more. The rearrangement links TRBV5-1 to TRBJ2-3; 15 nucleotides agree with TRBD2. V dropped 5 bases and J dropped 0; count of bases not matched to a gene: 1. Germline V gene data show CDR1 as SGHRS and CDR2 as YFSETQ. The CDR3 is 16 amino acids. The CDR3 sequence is CASSGLAGGSTDTQYF. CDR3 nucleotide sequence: TGCGCCAGCAGTGGACTAGCGGGGGGGAGCACAGATACGCAGTATTTT.

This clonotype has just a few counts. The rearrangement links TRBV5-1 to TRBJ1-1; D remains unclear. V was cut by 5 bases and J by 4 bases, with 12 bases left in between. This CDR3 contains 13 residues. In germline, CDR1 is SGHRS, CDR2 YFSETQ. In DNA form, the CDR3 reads TGCGCCAGCAGTTCCTTGAGAGTCACTGAAGCTTTCTTT. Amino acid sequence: CASSSLRVTEAFF.